Sequencing of this T cell receptor (beta chain) was carried out in a study of Graves' ophthalmopathy and Graves' hyperthyroidism. Presentation of ophthalmopathy in the donors involved moderate-to-severe activity, CAS ≥3, NOSPECS ≥4 and a duration under 3 months. RNA transcripts provided the template for amplifying TCR beta CDR3 regions. RT-PCR with HTBI primers came first, then second-round multiplex PCR. TCRdb analysed the multiplex PCR reads with MiXCR anew, one entry per CDR3 protein. The table includes roughly 160,000 distinct CDR3 sequences, approximately 38% detected once. Details on this clonotype: The antigen is not known.

The study's findings and limits: Detected in blood as well were most expanded thyroid clonotypes with frequency above 0.001.

This clonotype was sampled from a woman between 40 and 55 years old with Graves' ophthalmopathy. What was sequenced was peripheral blood.

In DNA form, the CDR3 reads TGTGCCAGCAGTAGCTCCTTGAGTATCTACGAGCAGTACTTC. Residues: CASSSSLSIYEQYF. The chain combines TRBV12-3 or TRBV12-4 with TRBJ2-7, with D hard to call. Trimming removed 5 bases at V and 3 bases at J, with 14 bases between. The CDR3 totals 14 residues.